The 24 T cell receptor beta chains in this list originate from one sample, sequenced in a study of relationships among human T cell subsets. TCR alpha and beta CDR3s were amplified from mRNA by semiquantitative ARM-PCR. ARM-PCR used tagged nested gene-specific primers, then communal superprimers for exponential amplification. Each CDR3 protein is one row after TCRdb ran MiXCR on the multiplex PCR reads. The sample lists approximately 15,000 distinct CDR3 sequences, about 60% occurring once. Material for sequencing was total T cells sorted from blood. Receptor source: a middle-aged man in good health.

The chain employs TRBV20-1 and TRBJ2-3, with a weak D call TRBD1 (5 bases). CDR3 length equals 16 residues. The V gene's germline CDR1 is DFQATT and CDR2 SNEGSKA (reference sequence). The V gene lost 3 bases and the J gene lost 2 bases, with 18 bases spanning the gap. The CDR3 coding sequence is TGCAGTGCTAGTACGTTGTTCGCAGGGCCCACAGATACGCAGTATTTT. It specifies CSASTLFAGPTDTQYF.

This clonotype was seen a single time. V is TRBV11-2 and J is TRBJ2-2; TRBD1 agrees at 9 bases. V lost 7 bases and J lost 1; bases outside the gene matches: 10. This CDR3 comprises 17 residues. The germline CDR1 and CDR2 sequences are SGHAT and FQNNGV. CDR3 nucleotide sequence: TGTGCCAGCACCCAAAATACGGGACAGGGGAACACCGGGGAGCTGTTTTTT. This encodes CASTQNTGQGNTGELFF.

CDR3 nucleotides: TGTGCCAGCAGAGCCCTTCGGGACACTGAAGCTTTCTTT. It yields the protein CASRALRDTEAFF. The chain combines TRBV12-3 or TRBV12-4 with TRBJ1-1; no firm D call. The ends were cut back, 6 bases at V and 3 bases at J, with 11 bases in the middle. The length of the CDR3 is 13 residues.

V is TRBV28 and J is TRBJ2-5; D gene unclear. V was pared by 1 base and J by 0 bases, with 6 bases between. This CDR3 comprises 14 residues. Germline CDR1 MDHEN, CDR2 SYDVKM. The CDR3 region is CASSLFLNQETQYF. The CDR3 nucleotides are TGTGCCAGCAGTTTATTCCTGAACCAAGAGACCCAGTACTTC. The variable domain in full, with the rest retrieved from reference TRBV28 and TRBJ2-5, is DVKVTQSSRYLVKRTGEKVFLECVQDMDHENMFWYRQDPGLGLRLIYFSYDVKMKEKGDIPEGYSVSREKKERFSLILESASTNQTSMYLCASSLFLNQETQYFGPGTRLLVL.

This clonotype came up once. One end of the junction is discordant with germline, which a read error may explain. The V gene is TRBV5-4, the J gene TRBJ2-1; 11 nucleotides line up with TRBD2. Germline V gene data show CDR1 as SGHNT and CDR2 as YYREEE (reference sequence). The length of the CDR3 is 17 residues. CDR3 sequence reads: CASSPSGGLSSYNEQFF. The DNA of the CDR3 is TGCGCCAGCAGTCCTAGCGGGGGGTTAAGCTCCTACAATGAGCAGTTCTTC.

In this sample, this clonotype turned up a few times. V usage is TRBV7-9 and J usage is TRBJ2-1; D is ambiguous. Looked up from germline, CDR1 is SEHNR and CDR2 is FQNEAQ (reference sequence). The V end lost 5 bases, the J end lost 10 bases, and 6 bases lay between the germline ends. The CDR3 has 10 residues. CDR3 loop: CASSRAEQFF. As DNA, the CDR3 is TGTGCCAGCAGCCGAGCGGAGCAGTTCTTC.

This chain links TRBV11-2 with TRBJ2-7; TRBD2 aligns across 15 bases. Germline V gives CDR1 SGHAT, CDR2 FQNNGV. The CDR3 has 19 amino acids. Trimming took 3 bases from V and 2 from J; bases not matched to a gene: 11. CDR3 region: CASSFKRGLAGGPPYEQYF. The CDR3 nucleotides read TGTGCCAGCAGCTTTAAAAGGGGACTAGCGGGGGGACCCCCCTACGAGCAGTACTTC.

CDR3 sequence reads: CASSGGNQETQYF. CDR3 DNA sequence: TGTGCCAGCAGCGGTGGGAACCAAGAGACCCAGTACTTC. The genes are TRBV5-4 and TRBJ2-5; D call uncertain. CDR3 length equals 13 residues. Germline-derived CDR1 and CDR2 are SGHNT and YYREEE (reference sequence). The V end lost 4 bases, the J end lost 0 bases, and 7 bases lay between the germline ends.

The chain is built from TRBV14 and TRBJ1-3; D gene unclear. The CDR3 totals 18 residues. V lost 2 bases, J lost 0 bases, and 17 bases lay in between. The germline V gene has CDR1 SGHDN and CDR2 FVKESK. CDR3 amino acids: CASSQFIAHGSSGNTIYF. The CDR3 DNA follows: TGTGCCAGCAGCCAATTTATTGCCCACGGGAGCTCTGGAAACACCATATATTTT.

V usage is TRBV6-5 and J usage is TRBJ2-6, with TRBD2 as a possible D gene (5 bases). Trimming cost V 3 bases and J 4 bases, with 10 bases left between them. The V gene's germline CDR1 is MNHEY and CDR2 SVGAGI. The CDR3 is 15 residues long. DNA of the CDR3: TGTGCCAGCAGTTATATAGGGAGCGGGGCCAACGTCCTGACTTTC. Translating gives CASSYIGSGANVLTF.

The chain is built from TRBV11-2 and TRBJ2-5; possibly TRBD2 for D (5 bases). Germline lookup yields CDR1 SGHAT and CDR2 FQNNGV. Deletions cut 6 bases from V and 9 bases from J, with 14 bases between. This CDR3 is 12 amino acids long. Written as DNA, the CDR3 is TGTGCCAGCAGTGGTGGGGAGTGGCCCCAGTACTTC. It codes for CASSGGEWPQYF.

The chain joins TRBV5-1 to TRBJ1-2; D remains unclear. The CDR3 is 13 residues long. CDR1 is SGHRS, CDR2 YFSETQ, per germline. The V end was cut by 2 bases, the J end by 10 bases, with 15 bases between. The CDR3 region has the DNA TGCGCCAGCAGCTTTAACCGGGCCGCGGACTACACCTTC. Residues: CASSFNRAADYTF.

The gene calls are TRBV19 and TRBJ1-2; no firm D call. The V and J ends lost 7 bases and 2 bases respectively, with 11 bases between them. There are 13 residues in the CDR3. Germline V gives CDR1 LNHDA, CDR2 SQIVND (reference sequence). This chain's CDR3 is CASKTAGNYGYTF. CDR3 in DNA: TGTGCCAGTAAGACGGCCGGGAACTATGGCTACACCTTC.

The rearrangement links TRBV28 to TRBJ2-7; perhaps TRBD2 as D (5 bases). The CDR3 has 12 amino acids. Germline loops: CDR1 MDHEN, CDR2 SYDVKM. V shed 5 bases and J shed 8 bases, with 13 bases lying between them. CDR3 region: CASSQLVQKQYF. The CDR3 coding sequence is TGTGCCAGCAGTCAACTAGTGCAGAAGCAGTACTTC.

The chain uses TRBV11-3 and TRBJ1-1, with 10 nucleotides matching TRBD1. The trim removed 4 bases at V and 5 bases at J, leaving 1 base unmatched. The CDR3 length is 13 residues. Germline V gene data show CDR1 as SGHNT and CDR2 as YENEEA. The CDR3, as DNA: TGTGCCAGCAGCTCGGGACAGGGGACTGAAGCTTTCTTT. Its translation is CASSSGQGTEAFF.

This clonotype ranks as medium-sized. The V and J genes are TRBV4-1 and TRBJ2-7; the D gene could be TRBD1 or TRBD2 (5 bases each). The germline gives CDR1 MGHRA, CDR2 YSYEKL. This CDR3 has 14 residues. V was cut by 3 bases and J by 3 bases, with 12 bases left in between. For the CDR3, the DNA is TGCGCCAGCAGCCAGCCCGGGACGGTCTACGAGCAGTACTTC. Translation: CASSQPGTVYEQYF.

This sequence joins TRBV11-3 and TRBJ2-3; weak D call: TRBD2 (5 bases). The V gene's germline CDR1 is SGHNT and CDR2 YENEEA. This CDR3 contains 14 residues. V lost 4 bases and J 4 bases, leaving 12 bases between the germline ends. DNA of the CDR3: TGTGCCAGCAGCTCCGGTACGGGATCAGATACGCAGTATTTT. Amino acids: CASSSGTGSDTQYF. Together with reference TRBV11-3 and TRBJ2-3, the CDR3 gives the full variable domain: EAGVVQSPRYKIIEKKQPVAFWCNPISGHNTLYWYLQNLGQGPELLIRYENEEAVDDSQLPKDRFSAERLKGVDSTLKIQPAELGDSAVYLCASSSGTGSDTQYFGPGTRLTVL.

This clonotype showed up just once. V and J are TRBV11-2 and TRBJ1-4, with no clear D. Trimming left V 4 bases short and J 4 bases short, with 13 bases between. CDR1 is SGHAT, CDR2 FQNNGV, per germline. This CDR3 comprises 15 residues. CDR3 sequence: CASSSRGSHNEKLFF. CDR3 in DNA: TGTGCCAGCAGCTCCCGAGGGTCCCATAATGAAAAACTGTTTTTT.

The genes are TRBV6-6 and TRBJ1-1; D gene uncertain. This CDR3 region has 12 residues. V was shortened by 10 bases and J by 1 base, with 10 bases between the two germline ends. Germline V gene sequence: CDR1 MNHNY, CDR2 SVGAGI (reference sequence). The CDR3 region is CAIKRENTEAFF. The CDR3 coding sequence is TGTGCCATCAAGAGAGAGAACACTGAAGCTTTCTTT.

The chain uses TRBV12-3 or TRBV12-4 and TRBJ1-4; perhaps TRBD1 as D (5 bases). The CDR3 has 14 residues. Trimming cost V 6 bases and J 5 bases, with 13 bases left between them. The CDR3 nucleotides are TGTGCCAGCAGCCTCGGCGGGGGGAATGAAAAACTGTTTTTT. This sequence encodes CASSLGGGNEKLFF.

V usage is TRBV27 and J usage is TRBJ2-1; TRBD1 matches at 10 bases. Germline V gene data show CDR1 as MNHEY and CDR2 as SMNVEV (reference sequence). CDR3 length equals 13 residues. J was trimmed by 10 bases and V by 3 bases; bases with no gene match: 3. This chain's CDR3 is CASSFGDRGEQFF. Here the CDR3 DNA reads TGTGCCAGCAGTTTCGGGGACAGGGGAGAGCAGTTCTTC.

As for this clonotype: At one end, the junction sequence differs from germline, possibly due to a read error. The gene calls are TRBV12-3 or TRBV12-4 and TRBJ2-7; a possible D gene is TRBD1 (6 bases). There are 17 residues in the CDR3. CDR3 loop: CASSPRLGQGITYEQYF. CDR3 in DNA: TGTGCCAGCAGTCCACGACTCGGTCAGGGGATTACCTACGAACAGTACTTC.

The chain combines TRBV7-9 with TRBJ2-5; D is unresolved. CDR1 is SEHNR, CDR2 FQNEAQ, per germline (reference sequence). V shed 5 bases and J shed 7 bases, with 11 bases lying between them. The CDR3 runs to 12 residues. The CDR3, as DNA: TGTGCCAGCAGCCCAGTTACCGGGACCCAGTACTTC. This codes for CASSPVTGTQYF.

The CDR3 DNA reads TGCGCCAGTACACAGGGTACGACAGATACGCAGTATTTT. This codes for CASTQGTTDTQYF. The rearrangement uses TRBV5-1 and TRBJ2-3, with D possibly TRBD1 on 6 matching bases. CDR1 SGHRS and CDR2 YFSETQ come from the germline V gene. V gave up 8 bases and J gave up 3 bases, with 13 bases separating them. This CDR3 is built from 13 residues.